A selection of T cell receptor beta chains follows, all from one sample in a study of graft-versus-host responses after intestinal transplantation. Generated by immunoSEQ multiplex PCR, the TCRdb table keeps only in-frame clones and is missing some. Here the sample spans about 110,000 clones, around nine tenths being singletons. These receptors have no known antigen. The sample consisted of unstimulated CD4+ T cells sorted from spleen or lymph node cells, taken before transplant. These receptors were obtained from a human donor who was the organ donor for an intestinal transplant. Each CDR3 is given with its conserved first and last residue. A D gene is named only where the DNA matches it firmly. Size is stated for part of the rows, as once, few or many counts, or as a class when the clone is expanded.

>TRBD1|TRBJ2-7|.|TRBV28
TGTGCCAGCAGTTTCTCTGTGTTTGGGACAGCGTCCTACGAGCAGTACTTC
CASSFSVFGTASYEQYF
>.|TRBJ2-3|.|TRBV5-1
TGCGCCAGCAGTTTCCTCCGAGGGAGCACAGATACGCAGTATTTT
CASSFLRGSTDTQYF
>.|TRBJ2-4|.|TRBV6-1
TGTGCCAGCAGCACAGGGATTTGGGACATTCAGTACTTC
CASSTGIWDIQYF
>.|TRBJ2-2|.|TRBV5-4
TGTGCCAGCAGCTTGGATGGGGGCACGAACACCGGGGAGCTGTTTTTT
CASSLDGGTNTGELFF
>TRBD2|TRBJ2-7|once|TRBV19
TGTGCCAGTAGCGGACTAGCCAATCACGAGCAGTACTTC
CASSGLANHEQYF
>.|TRBJ2-7|.|TRBV4-3
TGCGCCAGCAGCCAAGGACTACGCCGGGACACCTACGAGCAGTACTTC
CASSQGLRRDTYEQYF
>.|TRBJ2-7|.|TRBV18
TGTGCCAGCTCACCCGGAACAGGGAGCTCCTACGAGCAGTACTTC
CASSPGTGSSYEQYF
>.|TRBJ2-3|.|TRBV9
TGTGCCAGCAGCCCGGGGGTAGATACGCAGTATTTT
CASSPGVDTQYF
>.|TRBJ2-5|.|TRBV6-5
TGTGCCAGCAGTTACGGGGGAACTGGGGAGACCCAGTACTTC
CASSYGGTGETQYF
>.|TRBJ2-5|.|TRBV2
TGTGCCAGCAGTGATCAGCGCCTTAAAGAGACCCAGTACTTC
CASSDQRLKETQYF
>.|TRBJ1-4|.|TRBV27
TGTGCCAGCAGTTTATACGGCTCTAATGAAAAACTGTTTTTT
CASSLYGSNEKLFF
>TRBD1|TRBJ2-5|.|TRBV5-4
TGTGCCAGCAGCACCCCGACAGGGACCAAAGAGACCCAGTACTTC
CASSTPTGTKETQYF
>TRBD2|TRBJ2-7|few|TRBV6-5
TGTGCCACCCGCGTGGGGACTAGCGGACCCTACGAGCAGTACTTC
CATRVGTSGPYEQYF
>TRBD1|TRBJ2-7|.|TRBV28
TGTGCCAGCAGTTTATCACAGGGGGCTTGGGAGCAGTACTTC
CASSLSQGAWEQYF
>TRBD1|TRBJ1-1|once|TRBV5-1
TGCGCCAGCAGCCCGACAGGGCGAGGCACTGAAGCTTTCTTT
CASSPTGRGTEAFF
>.|TRBJ1-5|.|TRBV19
TGTGCCAGTAGTATAGCAAGGGCCGGTGGCAATCAGCCCCAGCATTTT
CASSIARAGGNQPQHF
>.|TRBJ2-5|.|TRBV10-2
TGCGCCAGCAGCTTTACAGGGAGGGGAGAGACCCAGTACTTC
CASSFTGRGETQYF
>.|TRBJ1-2|.|TRBV28
TGTGCCAGCAGTCGGGGGGGGCAGCGGGACTATGGCTACACCTTC
CASSRGGQRDYGYTF
>TRBD1|TRBJ2-2|once|TRBV30
TGTGCCTGGAAGGGGACAGGGGGCCGGACCGGGGAGCTGTTTTTT
CAWKGTGGRTGELFF
>.|TRBJ2-7|.|TRBV7-2
TGTGCCAGCAGCTTTAGGGCGGGATTTTCCTACGAGCAGTACTTC
CASSFRAGFSYEQYF
>.|TRBJ2-5|.|TRBV15
TGTGCCACCAGCAGACCAGGACAGAAACCTGGGAGTGAGCAGTACTTC
CATSRPGQKPGSEQYF
>TRBD1|TRBJ2-7|.|TRBV6-5
TGTGCCAGCAGTTTCCGGTCGGGACAGGGCCACGAGCAGTACTTC
CASSFRSGQGHEQYF
>TRBD2|TRBJ2-1|.|TRBV16
TGTGCCAACAGCCAAACTGTGGGACTAGCGTTGAGCTCCTACAATGAGCAGTTCTTC
CANSQTVGLALSSYNEQFF